This entry lists 4 T cell receptor beta chains sequenced from one sample in a study of technical replicates of blood from a handful of donors. Method: immunoSEQ multiplex PCR; TCRdb's copy keeps in-frame clones and lacks some. The sample holds approximately 81,000 clones, roughly four fifths seen once. Specimen: PBMCs. The source of these receptors is a human donor in good health. Some clones in this sample may be carry-over from other donors' samples.

This rearrangement joins TRBV5-4 to TRBJ1-1; D is possibly TRBD1 (6 bases). The CDR3 has 14 residues. V was cut by 4 bases and J by 3 bases, with 13 bases left in between. Germline V gene lookup returns CDR1 SGHNT and CDR2 YYREEE (reference sequence). The CDR3 sequence is CASSLRRTDTEAFF. CDR3 DNA sequence: TGTGCCAGCAGCCTGAGACGGACAGACACTGAAGCTTTCTTT.

The V gene is TRBV18, the J gene TRBJ1-2, with 7 bases lining up with TRBD1. This CDR3 comprises 14 residues. Germline CDR1 reads KGHSH; CDR2 reads LQKENI. The J segment lost 5 bases and the V segment lost 3 bases, leaving 6 bases of the junction unmatched. For the CDR3, the DNA is TGTGCCAGCTCACCTGGACAGGTGGGGTATGGCTACACCTTC. Translating it yields CASSPGQVGYGYTF.

This chain connects TRBV10-3 to TRBJ1-2; D might be TRBD1 (6 bases). Germline lookup yields CDR1 ENHRY and CDR2 SYGVKD. V was cut by 0 bases and J by 7 bases, with 15 bases left in between. This CDR3 spans 15 amino acids. The DNA for the CDR3 is TGTGCCATCAGTGAGTCGGGCACAGGGTATGGTGGCTACACCTTC. Translating gives CAISESGTGYGGYTF.

The rearrangement uses TRBV7-9 and TRBJ1-2, with unresolved D. The V end was cut by 4 bases, the J end by 7 bases, with 10 bases between. The CDR3 sequence is 12 residues long. From germline, CDR1 is SEHNR and CDR2 FQNEAQ (reference sequence). CDR3 amino acids: CASSSEGVGYTF. The CDR3 DNA follows: TGTGCCAGCAGCTCCGAGGGAGTTGGCTACACCTTC.